The 4 T cell receptor beta chains reported below all come from one sample, sequenced in a study of CD8 T cells in ankylosing spondylitis. TCRdb called the 5' RACE reads again in MiXCR, with one record for every CDR3 protein. There are 300,000 to 400,000 distinct CDR3 sequences in the sample; 11% occur only once, and around 8.4% lies in the top ten. The sample was blood, either unsorted or a sorted T cell fraction (not recorded which). The receptors stem from a female donor with ankylosing spondylitis or in good health (not recorded which).

The table lists this clonotype with many counts. The chain employs TRBV24-1 and TRBJ2-3; D perhaps matches TRBD2 (5 bases). The V end lost 5 bases, the J end lost 5 bases, and 16 bases lay between the germline ends. The CDR3 has 15 residues. The germline V gene encodes CDR1 KGHDR and CDR2 SFDVKD. CDR3 in DNA: TGTGCCACCAGTGCCCTGGCGGGCCTCGAAGATACGCAGTATTTT. Translated: CATSALAGLEDTQYF.

This clonotype was seen many times. The gene calls are TRBV12-3 or TRBV12-4 and TRBJ1-5; D unclear. CDR3 length: 13 residues. Trimming cost V 0 bases and J 4 bases, with 4 bases left between them. The CDR3 protein is CASSLAGNQPQHF. CDR3 DNA sequence: TGTGCCAGCAGTTTAGCGGGTAATCAGCCCCAGCATTTT.

This clonotype was seen ten or more times. The chain combines TRBV12-3 or TRBV12-4 with TRBJ2-3; maybe TRBD2 (6 bases). CDR3 size: 15 residues. V was cut by 5 bases and J by 1 base, with 13 bases left in between. The CDR3 here is CASSLGGWGTDTQYF. DNA for the CDR3: TGTGCCAGCAGTCTTGGGGGGTGGGGCACAGATACGCAGTATTTT.

The chain recombines TRBV19 with TRBJ2-7, with D unclear. From germline, CDR1 is LNHDA and CDR2 SQIVND (reference sequence). CDR3 length: 12 amino acids. The V gene lost 1 base and the J gene lost 5 bases, with 6 bases spanning the gap. This chain's CDR3 is CASSIGGDEQYF. CDR3 DNA sequence: TGTGCCAGTAGTATAGGTGGTGACGAGCAGTACTTC.